This T cell receptor beta chain was profiled in a study of shared clonotypes between healthy human individuals. General study results and limits: Sampling covered blood only; tissue repertoires likely differ. Relative to clonotypes present in all four donors, those not shared had lower generation probabilities.

Per the original methods: Filtering differed for immunoSEQ, which gave only junction sequences without quality scores. Repertoires were generated with immunoSEQ multiplex PCR, while TCRdb's copy carries only in-frame clones and drops some. V and J calls and clone size follow that table, whereas D and trimming were derived from the DNA. This sample has over 950,000 clones, with roughly 77% found just once. For this clone: The antigen is unknown.

CDR1 LNHNV and CDR2 YYDKDF come from the germline V gene (reference sequence). Deletions cut 1 base from V and 0 bases from J, with 12 bases between. The CDR3 totals 16 residues. CD45RA+ naive and CD45RA-negative memory subsets were separated from CD4+ cells. The TCR was taken from a man younger than 35 in good health. Some clones in this sample may be carry-over from other donors' samples. The specimen sequenced was memory CD4+ T cells from PBMCs. Subset given: CD45RA-negative fraction. J is TRBJ1-1 and V is TRBV15; a weak D match, TRBD1 (6 bases). CDR3 nucleotides: TGTGCCACCAGCAGAGCCCCAGGGGTTATGAACACTGAAGCTTTCTTT. Translating it yields CATSRAPGVMNTEAFF.